This TCR beta chain stems from a study of cytomegalovirus exposure and HLA in healthy donors. With 60 Vbeta and 13 Jbeta primers, the PCR was carried out. The table came from immunoSEQ multiplex PCR; TCRdb's copy has only in-frame clones and leaves some out. There are under 95,000 clones in the sample; less than 85% occur only once, and 1.1% lies in the top ten. A remark on this clone: At one end, the junction sequence differs from germline, possibly due to a read error. Other DNA sequences in the same sample also yield this CDR3.

The CDR3 has 12 residues. The V gene's germline CDR1 is SEHNR and CDR2 FQNEAQ (reference sequence). The sequencing input was PBMCs. This clonotype was obtained from a male donor in good health and CMV-seronegative. The chain is built from TRBV7-9 and TRBJ2-7; no reliable D call. The CDR3 bases are TGTTCCAGCAGCTTAGTGAGGTACGAGCAGTACTTC. It translates to CSSSLVRYEQYF.